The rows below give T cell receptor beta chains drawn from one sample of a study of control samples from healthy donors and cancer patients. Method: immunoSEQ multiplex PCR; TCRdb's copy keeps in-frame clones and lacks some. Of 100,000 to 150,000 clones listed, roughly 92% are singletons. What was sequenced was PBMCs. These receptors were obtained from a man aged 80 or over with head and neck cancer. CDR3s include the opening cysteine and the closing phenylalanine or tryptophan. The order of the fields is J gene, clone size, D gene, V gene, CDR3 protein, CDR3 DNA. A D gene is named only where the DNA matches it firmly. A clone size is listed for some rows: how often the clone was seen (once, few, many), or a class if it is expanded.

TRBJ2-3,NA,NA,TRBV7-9,CASSRRPRDTQYF,TGTGCCAGCAGCCGTCGCCCGCGAGATACGCAGTATTTT
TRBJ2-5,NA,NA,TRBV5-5,CASSLGTVQETQYF,TGTGCCAGCAGCTTGGGGACAGTACAAGAGACCCAGTACTTC
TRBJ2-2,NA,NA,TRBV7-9,CASNPPGGVNTGELFF,TGTGCCAGCAACCCCCCCGGCGGGGTCAACACCGGGGAGCTGTTTTTT
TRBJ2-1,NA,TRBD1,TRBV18,CASSPTWTGRSGEQFF,TGTGCCAGCTCACCTACGTGGACAGGACGGTCAGGTGAGCAGTTCTTC
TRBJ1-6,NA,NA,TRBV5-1,CASSYGTSYNSPLHF,TGCGCCAGCAGCTACGGGACTTCCTATAATTCACCCCTCCACTTT
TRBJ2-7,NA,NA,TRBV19,CASSTTRSSYEQYF,TGTGCCAGTAGTACCACACGAAGCTCCTACGAGCAGTACTTC
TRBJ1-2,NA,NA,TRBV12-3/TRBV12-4,CASSFDIFGGYTF,TGTGCCAGCAGTTTCGACATTTTCGGTGGCTACACCTTC
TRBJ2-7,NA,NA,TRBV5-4,CASSSPLEEQYF,TGTGCCAGCAGCTCCCCTCTTGAGGAGCAGTACTTC
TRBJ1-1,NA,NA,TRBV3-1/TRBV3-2,CASSQDLSIMNTEAFF,TGTGCCAGCAGCCAAGACTTGTCCATTATGAACACTGAAGCTTTCTTT
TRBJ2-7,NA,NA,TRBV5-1,CASSLTGRPYEQYF,TGCGCCAGCAGCTTGACGGGGAGACCCTACGAGCAGTACTTC
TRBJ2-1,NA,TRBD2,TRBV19,CASSPGLAGGLPSGEQFF,TGTGCCAGTAGTCCCGGACTAGCGGGAGGGCTCCCCTCCGGGGAGCAGTTCTTC
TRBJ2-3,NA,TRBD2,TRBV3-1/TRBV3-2,CASRPSGRTDTQYF,TGTGCCAGCAGACCTAGCGGGCGCACAGATACGCAGTATTTT
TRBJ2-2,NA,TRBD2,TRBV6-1,CASSERLAKNTGELFF,TGTGCCAGCAGTGAGAGACTAGCGAAGAACACCGGGGAGCTGTTTTTT
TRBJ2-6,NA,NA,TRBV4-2,CASSQGGRVSGANVLTF,TGTGCCAGCAGCCAAGGTGGTAGGGTGTCTGGGGCCAACGTCCTGACTTTC
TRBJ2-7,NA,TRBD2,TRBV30,CASIAGGGYEQYF,TGTGCCTCCATAGCGGGGGGAGGTTACGAGCAGTACTTC
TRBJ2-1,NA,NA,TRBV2,CASSQDVGSYNEQFF,TGTGCCAGCAGTCAGGACGTAGGCTCCTACAATGAGCAGTTCTTC
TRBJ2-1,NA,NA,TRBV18,CASSPYLHNEQFF,TGTGCCAGCTCACCATACCTCCACAATGAGCAGTTCTTC
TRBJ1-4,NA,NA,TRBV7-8,CASSLGRGNEKLFF,TGTGCCAGCAGCTTAGGACGGGGAAATGAAAAACTGTTTTTT
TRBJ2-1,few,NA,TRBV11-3,CASSFGGLGDNEQFF,TGTGCCAGCAGCTTCGGGGGTCTCGGGGACAATGAGCAGTTCTTC
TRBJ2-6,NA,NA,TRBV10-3,CAISQSSGANVLTF,TGTGCCATCAGTCAGAGCTCTGGGGCCAACGTCCTGACTTTC
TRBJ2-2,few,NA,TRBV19,CATSGKGSTGELFF,TGTGCCACCAGTGGTAAGGGCTCCACCGGGGAGCTGTTTTTT
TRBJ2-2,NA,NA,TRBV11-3,CASSSGPNTGELFF,TGTGCCAGCAGCTCGGGACCTAACACCGGGGAGCTGTTTTTT
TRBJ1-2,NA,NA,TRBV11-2,CASSLAEANYGYTF,TGTGCCAGCAGCTTAGCCGAAGCTAACTATGGCTACACCTTC
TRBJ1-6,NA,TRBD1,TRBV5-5,CASSLGQGARAYNSPLHF,TGTGCCAGCAGCTTGGGGCAGGGGGCGAGGGCCTATAATTCACCCCTCCACTTT
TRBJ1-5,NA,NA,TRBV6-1,CASSEQGPYQPQHF,TGTGCCAGCAGTGAACAGGGCCCGTATCAGCCCCAGCATTTT
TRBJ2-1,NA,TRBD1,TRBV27,CASSSLPRGYEQFF,TGTGCCAGCAGTTCCCTCCCCAGGGGGTATGAGCAGTTCTTC
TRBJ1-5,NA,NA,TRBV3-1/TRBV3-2,CASSQLGEQPQHF,TGTGCCAGCAGCCAACTAGGGGAGCAGCCCCAGCATTTT
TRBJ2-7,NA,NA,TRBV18,CASSLPDKAYEQYF,TGTGCCAGCTCACTCCCGGACAAAGCCTACGAGCAGTACTTC
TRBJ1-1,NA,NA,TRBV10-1,CASSESWGAMNTEAFF,TGCGCCAGCAGTGAGTCCTGGGGCGCGATGAACACTGAAGCTTTCTTT
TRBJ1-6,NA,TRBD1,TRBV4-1,CASAADRGLSPLHF,TGCGCCAGCGCTGCCGACAGGGGGCTTTCACCCCTCCACTTT
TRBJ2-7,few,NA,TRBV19,CASSIVGDEQYF,TGTGCCAGTAGTATAGTGGGAGACGAGCAGTACTTC
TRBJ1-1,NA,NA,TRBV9,CASSVGGVSPEAFF,TGTGCCAGCAGCGTAGGGGGTGTGAGCCCTGAAGCTTTCTTT
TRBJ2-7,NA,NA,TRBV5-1,CASSSRGFTYEQYF,TGCGCCAGCAGCTCTAGAGGCTTCACCTACGAGCAGTACTTC
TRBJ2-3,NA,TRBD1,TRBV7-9,CASSSPGQNTDTQYF,TGTGCCAGCAGCTCTCCGGGACAGAACACAGATACGCAGTATTTT
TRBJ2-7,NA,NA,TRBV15,CATSRDGPPYEQYF,TGTGCCACCAGCAGAGACGGTCCCCCCTACGAGCAGTACTTC
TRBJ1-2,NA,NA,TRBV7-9,CASSQGESGYTF,TGTGCCAGCAGCCAAGGGGAGAGTGGCTACACCTTC
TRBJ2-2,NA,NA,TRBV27,CASSLIGGELFF,TGTGCCAGCAGTTTAATAGGGGGGGAGCTGTTTTTT
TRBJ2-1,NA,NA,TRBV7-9,CASSLDQSSYNEQFF,TGTGCCAGCAGCTTAGACCAGAGCTCCTACAATGAGCAGTTCTTC
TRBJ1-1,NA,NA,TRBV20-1,CSARDAPRTFF,TGCAGTGCTCGGGACGCCCCGCGTACTTTCTTT
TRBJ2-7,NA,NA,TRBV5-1,CASSFLGGAYEQYF,TGCGCCAGCAGCTTCCTAGGGGGGGCCTACGAGCAGTACTTC
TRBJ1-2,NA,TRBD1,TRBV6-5,CASSGQGAINYGYTF,TGTGCCAGCTCTGGACAGGGGGCTATAAACTATGGCTACACCTTC
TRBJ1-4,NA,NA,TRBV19,CATGFATNEKLFF,TGTGCCACCGGGTTTGCAACTAATGAAAAACTGTTTTTT
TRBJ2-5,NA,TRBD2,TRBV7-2,CASTGGRVETQYF,TGTGCCAGCACCGGCGGGAGGGTGGAGACCCAGTACTTC